What follows are 10 T cell receptor beta chains derived from one specimen sequenced in a study of T-cell reconstitution after alpha-beta-depleted transplantation in children (dated by TCRdb to the mid-2010s). Library generation was performed with PCR. Sequenced on an Illumina HiSeq 2500. Molecular barcoding was employed in the preparation of TCR libraries, with unique molecular identifiers being used to normalize TCRbeta repertoire quantification. TCRdb applied fastp at Q25 and MiXCR to the public reads, then kept only in-frame beta chains. When rows share a CDR3 protein, they turn into one entry using the most common DNA and genes. In this sample the table shows about 510,000 distinct CDR3 sequences, roughly 11% of which occur a single time. The ten top clones hold 14% of the sample. Interpreted using the paper, the treatment or condition label stands for: allogeneic hematopoietic cell transplantation with graft depleted of TCRalphabeta T cells and CD19 B cells.

The source material was PBMCs, mostly from graft donor cells, sampled 180 days after TCRalphabeta/CD19-depleted stem cell transplant. The receptor set was obtained from a female patient younger than 10 who had a stem cell transplant for aplastic anemia, so the T cells may come from the graft donor.

V and J are TRBV6-1 and TRBJ1-2; D possibly corresponds to TRBD1 (5 bases). CDR1 is MNHNS, CDR2 SASEGT, per germline. V was trimmed by 7 bases and J by 6 bases, leaving 15 bases between them. This CDR3 spans 13 amino acids. CDR3 loop: CASTLSGTHGYTF. The DNA for the CDR3 is TGTGCCAGCACCCTATCCGGGACGCATGGCTACACCTTC.

The chain uses TRBV7-2 and TRBJ2-1, with TRBD2 matching over 9 bases. Unmatched junction bases numbered 9, after V lost 4 bases and J lost 8 bases. The CDR3 is 15 amino acids. Germline lookup yields CDR1 SGHTA and CDR2 FQGNSA. The CDR3 loop reads CASSYVSGRMYEQFF. CDR3 sequence (DNA): TGTGCCAGCAGCTACGTCAGCGGGAGGATGTATGAGCAGTTCTTC.

The sample holds a few counts of this clonotype. CDR3 bases: TGTGCCAGCCGGGCCCACAAAGGCATTCAGTACTTC. Translation gives CASRAHKGIQYF. The chain employs TRBV6-5 and TRBJ2-4; D not certain. V lost 8 bases and J 9 bases, leaving 14 bases between the germline ends. The germline V gene encodes CDR1 MNHEY and CDR2 SVGAGI. The CDR3 covers 12 residues.

This clonotype was picked up a small number of times. V gene TRBV2 combines with J gene TRBJ2-7, with D possibly being TRBD1 (5 bases). Germline V gives CDR1 SNHLY, CDR2 FYNNEI. This CDR3 is 12 amino acids long. V gave up 8 bases and J gave up 0 bases, with 8 bases separating them. This CDR3 reads CASGRDSYEQYV. CDR3 coding DNA: TGTGCCAGCGGCAGGGACTCCTACGAGCAGTACGTC.

The sample holds a few counts of this clonotype. The rearrangement joins TRBV4-3 to TRBJ2-7; 14 bases agree with TRBD2. J gave up 3 bases and V 2 bases, and 3 bases lay outside the gene matches. Germline-derived CDR1 and CDR2 are LGHNA and YSLEER. The CDR3 has 16 residues. The CDR3 coding sequence is TGCGCCAGCAGCCAATTTGGACTAGCGGGAGGCTACGAGCAGTACTTC. Protein product: CASSQFGLAGGYEQYF.

This clonotype appeared a few times. The J gene is TRBJ1-4, the V gene TRBV7-2; unclear D gene. V lost 5 bases and J 5 bases, leaving 15 bases between the germline ends. The CDR3 totals 15 residues. Germline CDR1 SGHTA, CDR2 FQGNSA. The CDR3 bases are TGTGCCAGCAGCACTCGACGGGGAGTGAATGAAAAACTGTTTTTT. It yields the protein CASSTRRGVNEKLFF.

This clonotype was seen only a few times. The chain uses TRBV5-6 and TRBJ1-5; D call uncertain. Trimming took 2 bases from V and 4 from J, leaving 13 bases between them. Germline-derived CDR1 and CDR2 are SGHDT and YYEEEE. CDR3 length: 15 amino acids. The CDR3 DNA is TGTGCCAGCAGCTTTCTTGCGTCAGAAAATCAGCCCCAGCATTTT. This translates into CASSFLASENQPQHF.

This clonotype was observed a few times. The chain links TRBV3-1 to TRBJ2-2; perhaps TRBD2 as D (5 bases). V gave up 0 bases and J gave up 6 bases, with 14 bases separating them. Looked up from germline, CDR1 is LGHDT and CDR2 is YNNKEL (reference sequence). The CDR3 spans 16 residues. CDR3 bases: TGTGCCAGCAGCCAAGAACTAGTCTCGTTCGCCGGGGAGCTGTTTTTT. It yields the protein CASSQELVSFAGELFF. Full variable domain (outside the CDR3, taken from reference TRBV3-1 and TRBJ2-2): DTAVSQTPKYLVTQMGNDKSIKCEQNLGHDTMYWYKQDSKKFLKIMFSYNNKELIINETVPNRFSPKSPDKAHLNLHINSLELGDSAVYFCASSQELVSFAGELFFGEGSRLTVL.

The chain couples TRBV7-2 to TRBJ1-1; D not certain. From germline, CDR1 is SGHTA and CDR2 FQGNSA. This CDR3 comprises 13 residues. Trimming shortened V by 2 bases and J by 5 bases, and 9 bases separated the two germline ends. The CDR3 protein is CASSLSWVTEAFF. The CDR3 DNA sequence: TGTGCCAGCAGCTTAAGTTGGGTGACTGAAGCTTTCTTT. Full variable domain (missing parts from reference TRBV7-2 and TRBJ1-1): GAGVSQSPSNKVTEKGKDVELRCDPISGHTALYWYRQSLGQGLEFLIYFQGNSAPDKSGLPSDRFSAERTGGSVSTLTIQRTQQEDSAVYLCASSLSWVTEAFFGQGTRLTVV.

A single count supports this clonotype. The chain joins TRBV4-2 to TRBJ1-5; D is ambiguous. V gave up 1 base and J gave up 13 bases, with 14 bases separating them. Germline values: CDR1 LGHNA, CDR2 YNFKEQ. The CDR3 totals 13 residues. CDR3: CASSQVEGGPQHF. DNA for the CDR3: TGTGCCAGCAGCCAAGTGGAAGGCGGGCCGCAGCATTTT.